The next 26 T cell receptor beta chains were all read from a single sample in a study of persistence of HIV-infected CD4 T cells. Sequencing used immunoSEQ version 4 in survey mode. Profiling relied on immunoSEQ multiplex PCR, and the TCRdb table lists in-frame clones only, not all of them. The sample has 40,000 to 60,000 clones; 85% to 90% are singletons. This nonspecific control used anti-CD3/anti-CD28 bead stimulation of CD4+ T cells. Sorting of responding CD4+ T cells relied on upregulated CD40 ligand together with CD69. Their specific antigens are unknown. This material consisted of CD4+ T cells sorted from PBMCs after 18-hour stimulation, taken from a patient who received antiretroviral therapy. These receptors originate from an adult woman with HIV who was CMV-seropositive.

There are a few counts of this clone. CDR3 protein: CASRDTGGGNQPQHF. The CDR3, as DNA: TGTGCCAGCAGAGACACAGGGGGCGGCAATCAGCCCCAGCATTTT. The rearrangement joins TRBV7-2 to TRBJ1-5, with 9 bases lining up with TRBD1. Germline loops: CDR1 SGHTA, CDR2 FQGNSA. With 6 bases clipped from V and 2 bases from J, the junction kept 5 bases outside the gene matches. The length of the CDR3 is 15 residues.

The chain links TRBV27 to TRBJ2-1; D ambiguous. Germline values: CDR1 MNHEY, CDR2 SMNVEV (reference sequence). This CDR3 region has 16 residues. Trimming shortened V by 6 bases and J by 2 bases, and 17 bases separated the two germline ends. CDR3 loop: CASSPRGFGTYNEQFF. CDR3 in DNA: TGTGCCAGCAGCCCACGCGGCTTTGGCACCTACAATGAGCAGTTCTTC.

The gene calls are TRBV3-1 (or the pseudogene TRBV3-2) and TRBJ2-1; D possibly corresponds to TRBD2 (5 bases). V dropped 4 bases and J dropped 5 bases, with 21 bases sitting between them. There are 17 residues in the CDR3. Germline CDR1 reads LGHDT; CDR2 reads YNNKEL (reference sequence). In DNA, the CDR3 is TGTGCCAGCAGCCCGCGAACTGTGGGAGTTCACCACAATGAGCAGTTCTTC. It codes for CASSPRTVGVHHNEQFF.

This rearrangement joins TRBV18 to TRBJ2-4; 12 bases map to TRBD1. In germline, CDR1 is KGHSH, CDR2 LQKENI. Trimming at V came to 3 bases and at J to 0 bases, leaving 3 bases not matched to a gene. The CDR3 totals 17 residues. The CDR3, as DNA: TGTGCCAGCTCACCTGGGACAGGGGGCATAGCCAAAAACATTCAGTACTTC. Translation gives CASSPGTGGIAKNIQYF.

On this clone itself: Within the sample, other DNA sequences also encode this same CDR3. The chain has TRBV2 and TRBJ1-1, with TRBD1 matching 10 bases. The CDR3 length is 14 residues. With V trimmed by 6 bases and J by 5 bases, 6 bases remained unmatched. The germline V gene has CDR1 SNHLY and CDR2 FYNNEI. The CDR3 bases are TGTGCCAGCAGCAGACAGGGGGCGCGGACTGAAGCTTTCTTT. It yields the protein CASSRQGARTEAFF.

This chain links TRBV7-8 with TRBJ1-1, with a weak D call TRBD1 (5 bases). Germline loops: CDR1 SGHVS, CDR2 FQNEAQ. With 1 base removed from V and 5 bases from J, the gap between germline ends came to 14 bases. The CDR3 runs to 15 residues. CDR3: CASSLGARGQTEAFF. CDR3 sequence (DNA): TGTGCCAGCAGCTTAGGGGCTCGGGGCCAAACTGAAGCTTTCTTT.

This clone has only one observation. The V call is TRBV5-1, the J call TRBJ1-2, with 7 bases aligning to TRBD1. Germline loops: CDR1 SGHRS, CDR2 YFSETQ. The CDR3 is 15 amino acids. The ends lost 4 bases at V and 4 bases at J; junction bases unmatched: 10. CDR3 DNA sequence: TGCGCCAGCAGCCCAAGGGGGCCCTATAGCTATGGCTACACCTTC. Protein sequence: CASSPRGPYSYGYTF.

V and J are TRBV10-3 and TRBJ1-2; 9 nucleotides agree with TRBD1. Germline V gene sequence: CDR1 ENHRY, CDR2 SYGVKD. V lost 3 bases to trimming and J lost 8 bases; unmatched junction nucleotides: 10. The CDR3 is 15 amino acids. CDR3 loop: CAISDPGQGRVGYTF. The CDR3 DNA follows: TGTGCCATCAGTGACCCGGGACAGGGACGAGTCGGCTACACCTTC.

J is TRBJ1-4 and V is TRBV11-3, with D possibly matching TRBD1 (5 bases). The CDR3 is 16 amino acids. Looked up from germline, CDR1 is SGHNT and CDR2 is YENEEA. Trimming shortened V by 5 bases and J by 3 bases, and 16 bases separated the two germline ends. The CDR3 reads CASSQGTVGPNEKLFF. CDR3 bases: TGTGCCAGCAGCCAAGGGACGGTCGGGCCTAATGAAAAACTGTTTTTT.

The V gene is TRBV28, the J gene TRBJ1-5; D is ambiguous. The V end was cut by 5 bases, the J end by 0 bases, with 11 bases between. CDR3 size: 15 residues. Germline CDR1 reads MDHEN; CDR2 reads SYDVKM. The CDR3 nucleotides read TGTGCCAGCAGTAGGACGCTTGGTAGCAATCAGCCCCAGCATTTT. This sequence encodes CASSRTLGSNQPQHF.

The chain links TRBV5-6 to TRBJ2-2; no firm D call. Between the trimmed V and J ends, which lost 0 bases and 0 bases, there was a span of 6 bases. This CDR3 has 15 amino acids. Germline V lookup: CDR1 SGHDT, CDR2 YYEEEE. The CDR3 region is CASSLAMANTGELFF. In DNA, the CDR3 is TGTGCCAGCAGCTTGGCCATGGCGAACACCGGGGAGCTGTTTTTT.

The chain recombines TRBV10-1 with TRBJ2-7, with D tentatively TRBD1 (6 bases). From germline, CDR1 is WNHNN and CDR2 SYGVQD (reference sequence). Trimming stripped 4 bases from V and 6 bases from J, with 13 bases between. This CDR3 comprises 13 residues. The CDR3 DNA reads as TGCGCCAGCAGTGCACAGGGAGCTCTCGAGCAGTACTTC. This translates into CASSAQGALEQYF.

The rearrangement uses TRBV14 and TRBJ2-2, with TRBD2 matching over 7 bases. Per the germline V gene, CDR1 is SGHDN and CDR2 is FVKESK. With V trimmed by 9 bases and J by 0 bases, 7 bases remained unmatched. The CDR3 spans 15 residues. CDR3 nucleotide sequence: TGTGCCAGTCAAGCGGGGCGAACGAACACCGGGGAGCTGTTTTTT. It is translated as CASQAGRTNTGELFF.

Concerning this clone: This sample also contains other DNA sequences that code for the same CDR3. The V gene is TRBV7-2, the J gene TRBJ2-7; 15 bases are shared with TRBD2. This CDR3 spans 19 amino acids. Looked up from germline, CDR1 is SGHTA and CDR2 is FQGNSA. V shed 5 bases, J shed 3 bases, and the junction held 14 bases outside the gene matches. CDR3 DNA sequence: TGTGCCAGCAGCAGAAGGGGTGGGACTAGCGGGGGGCAATTCTACGAGCAGTACTTC. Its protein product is CASSRRGGTSGGQFYEQYF.

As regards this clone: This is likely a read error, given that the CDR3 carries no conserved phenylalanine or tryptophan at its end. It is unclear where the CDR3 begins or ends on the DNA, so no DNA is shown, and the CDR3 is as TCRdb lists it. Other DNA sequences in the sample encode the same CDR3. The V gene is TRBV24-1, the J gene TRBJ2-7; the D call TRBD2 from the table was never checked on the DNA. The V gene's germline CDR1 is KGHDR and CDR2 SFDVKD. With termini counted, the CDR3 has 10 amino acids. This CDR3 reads CATSDVLAFL.

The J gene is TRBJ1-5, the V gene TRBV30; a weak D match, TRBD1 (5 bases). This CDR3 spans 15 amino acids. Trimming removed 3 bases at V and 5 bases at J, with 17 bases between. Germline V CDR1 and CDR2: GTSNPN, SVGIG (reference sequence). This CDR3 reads CAWSRGTFKDQPQHF. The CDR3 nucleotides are TGTGCCTGGAGCCGTGGGACGTTTAAAGATCAGCCCCAGCATTTT.

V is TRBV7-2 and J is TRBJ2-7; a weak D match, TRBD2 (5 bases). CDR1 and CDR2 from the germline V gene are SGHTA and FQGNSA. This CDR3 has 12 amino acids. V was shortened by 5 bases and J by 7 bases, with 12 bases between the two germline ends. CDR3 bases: TGTGCCAGCAGCCTAGTCGGGGTGGAGCAGTACTTC. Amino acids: CASSLVGVEQYF.

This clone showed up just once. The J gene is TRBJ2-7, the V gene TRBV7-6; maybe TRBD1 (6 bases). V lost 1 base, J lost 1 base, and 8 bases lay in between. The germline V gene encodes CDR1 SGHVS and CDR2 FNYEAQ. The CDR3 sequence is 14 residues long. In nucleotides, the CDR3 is TGTGCCAGCAGCTTAGGACAGGTATCCTACGAGCAGTACTTC. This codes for CASSLGQVSYEQYF.

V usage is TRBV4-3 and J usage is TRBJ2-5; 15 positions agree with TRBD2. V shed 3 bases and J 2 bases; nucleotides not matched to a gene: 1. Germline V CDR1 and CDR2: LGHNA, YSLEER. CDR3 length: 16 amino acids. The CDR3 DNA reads TGCGCCAGCAGCCAGGGACTAGCGGGGGGACAAGAGACCCAGTACTTC. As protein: CASSQGLAGGQETQYF.

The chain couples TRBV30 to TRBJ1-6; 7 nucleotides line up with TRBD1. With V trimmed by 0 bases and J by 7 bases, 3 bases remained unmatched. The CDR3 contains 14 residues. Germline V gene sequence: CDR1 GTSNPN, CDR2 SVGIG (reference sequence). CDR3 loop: CAWSVGTENSPLHF. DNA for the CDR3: TGTGCCTGGAGTGTTGGGACAGAGAATTCACCCCTCCACTTT.

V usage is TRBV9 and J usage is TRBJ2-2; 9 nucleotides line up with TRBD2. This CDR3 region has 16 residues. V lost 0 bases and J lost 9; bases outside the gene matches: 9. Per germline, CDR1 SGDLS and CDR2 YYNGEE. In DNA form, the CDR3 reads TGTGCCAGCAGCGTAGCCGGCGGGGGGGCTTTGCGGGAGCTGTTTTTT. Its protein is CASSVAGGGALRELFF.

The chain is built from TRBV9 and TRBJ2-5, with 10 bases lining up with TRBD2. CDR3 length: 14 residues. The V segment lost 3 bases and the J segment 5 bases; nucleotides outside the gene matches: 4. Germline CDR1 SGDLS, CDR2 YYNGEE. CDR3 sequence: CASSGSGRLETQYF. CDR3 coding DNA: TGTGCCAGCAGCGGTAGCGGGAGGCTGGAGACCCAGTACTTC.

CDR3 sequence: CSVGNRGTHEQYF. In DNA, the CDR3 is TGCAGCGTGGGGAATCGGGGGACACACGAGCAGTACTTC. The gene calls are TRBV29-1 and TRBJ2-7; TRBD1 or TRBD2 may be the D gene (6 bases each). Germline CDR1 is SQVTM and CDR2 is ANQGSEA. The CDR3 length is 13 residues. Trimming took 6 bases from V and 5 from J, leaving 17 bases between them.

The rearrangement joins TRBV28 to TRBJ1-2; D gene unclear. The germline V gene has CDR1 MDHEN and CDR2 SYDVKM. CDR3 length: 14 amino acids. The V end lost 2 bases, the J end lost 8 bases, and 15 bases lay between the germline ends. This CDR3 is CASSLGLSMNGYTF. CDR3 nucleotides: TGTGCCAGCAGTTTAGGACTCTCGATGAACGGCTACACCTTC.

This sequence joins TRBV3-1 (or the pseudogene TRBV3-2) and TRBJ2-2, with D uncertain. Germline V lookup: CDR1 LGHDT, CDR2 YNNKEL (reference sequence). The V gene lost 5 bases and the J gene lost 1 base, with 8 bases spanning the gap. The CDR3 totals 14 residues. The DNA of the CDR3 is TGTGCCAGCAGCTACCCAGGGAACACCGGGGAGCTGTTTTTT. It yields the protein CASSYPGNTGELFF.

In nucleotides, the CDR3 is TGCGCCAGCAGGACAGAGCAGTCCTACAATGAGCAGTTCTTC. Its translation: CASRTEQSYNEQFF. The V and J genes are TRBV4-1 and TRBJ2-1, with a tentative D call TRBD1 (5 bases). Trimming removed 6 bases from V and 1 base from J, with 10 bases in between. The CDR3 is 14 residues long. Per germline, CDR1 MGHRA and CDR2 YSYEKL.